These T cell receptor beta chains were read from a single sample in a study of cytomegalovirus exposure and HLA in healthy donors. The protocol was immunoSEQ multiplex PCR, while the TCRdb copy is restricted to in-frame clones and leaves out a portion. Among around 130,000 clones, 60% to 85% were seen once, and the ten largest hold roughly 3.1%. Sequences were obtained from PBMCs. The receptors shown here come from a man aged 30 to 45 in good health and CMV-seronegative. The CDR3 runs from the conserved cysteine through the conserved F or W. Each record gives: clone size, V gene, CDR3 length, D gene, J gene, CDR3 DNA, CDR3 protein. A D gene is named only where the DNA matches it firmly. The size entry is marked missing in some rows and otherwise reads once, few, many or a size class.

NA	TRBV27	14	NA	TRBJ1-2	TGTGCCAGCCGATCCCAGGGGCCCTATAACGGCTACACCTTC	CASRSQGPYNGYTF
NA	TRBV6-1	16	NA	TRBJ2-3	TGTGCCAGCAGTGAACAGGGAACGATATTTACAGATACGCAGTATTTT	CASSEQGTIFTDTQYF
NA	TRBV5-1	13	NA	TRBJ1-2	TGCGCCAGCAGCCTCGGACAGTGGAATGGCTACACCTTC	CASSLGQWNGYTF
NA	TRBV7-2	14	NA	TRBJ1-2	TGTGCCAGCAGCTTTAGCCGTACTAACTATGGCTACACCTTC	CASSFSRTNYGYTF
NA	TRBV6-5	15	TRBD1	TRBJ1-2	TGTGCCAGCAGAGCCACCGGGACAGGATCTTATGGCTACACCTTC	CASRATGTGSYGYTF
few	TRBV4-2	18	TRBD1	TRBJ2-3	TGTGCCAGCAGCCAACAACCGACAGGGGATGAGAGGACAGATACGCAGTATTTT	CASSQQPTGDERTDTQYF
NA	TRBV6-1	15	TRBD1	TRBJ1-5	TGTGCCAGCAGCCCAGGGACAGGCAATAATCAGCCCCAGCATTTT	CASSPGTGNNQPQHF
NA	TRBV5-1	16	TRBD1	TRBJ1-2	TGCGCCAGCAGCCTAGGACAGGCCACCGGCGGATTTGGCTACACCTTC	CASSLGQATGGFGYTF
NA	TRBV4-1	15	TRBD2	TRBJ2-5	TGCGCCAGCAGCCAAGGGACTAGCGGCCAGGGGACCCAGTACTTC	CASSQGTSGQGTQYF
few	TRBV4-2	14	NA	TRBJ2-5	TGTGCCAGCAGCCAAGATGGGCCGGCGAAGACCCAGTACTTC	CASSQDGPAKTQYF
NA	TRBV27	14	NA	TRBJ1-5	TGTGCCAGCAGTTTATTGGGGCCAAGGCAGCCCCAGCATTTT	CASSLLGPRQPQHF
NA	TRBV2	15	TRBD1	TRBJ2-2	TGTGCCAGCAGCGGACAGGGGGAGAACACCGGGGAGCTGTTTTTT	CASSGQGENTGELFF
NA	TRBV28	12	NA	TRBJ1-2	TGTGCCAGCAGTCTAGATGACTATGGCTACACCTTC	CASSLDDYGYTF
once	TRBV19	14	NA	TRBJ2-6	TGTGCCAGTAGTCTGGGCGCTGGGGCCAACGTCCTGACTTTC	CASSLGAGANVLTF